The clone carrying this T cell receptor (beta chain) was seen at least ten times. Trimming took 4 bases from V and 4 from J; bases not matched to a gene: 8. The CDR3 runs to 15 residues. From germline, CDR1 is SGHRS and CDR2 YFSETQ. The source of the sample is a study of response to subunit inactivated influenza vaccine. TCRdb itself ran the RT-PCR reads through MiXCR, one entry per CDR3 protein. Among roughly 150,000 distinct CDR3 sequences listed, 11% were seen once. The V gene is TRBV5-1, the J gene TRBJ2-7; 10 bases line up with TRBD1. This TCR was recovered from a man aged 50-60 years who received an inactivated influenza vaccine. The material was non-naive T cells sorted from PBMCs, obtained roughly 45 days after vaccination. In DNA form, the CDR3 reads TGCGCCAGCAGCGTGGACAGGGGGGCATCTTACGAGCAGTACTTC. As protein: CASSVDRGASYEQYF.